The 29 T cell receptor beta chains below were found in one sample sequenced in a study of blood T cell repertoires in COVID-19. The table came from immunoSEQ multiplex PCR; TCRdb's copy has only in-frame clones and leaves some out. Seen here are 70,000 to 85,000 clones, roughly 87% observed once, and the top ten hold 12%. The sample was peripheral blood. The source is a man older than 75 with acute or convalescent COVID-19.

This clone was found once. V and J are TRBV6-1 and TRBJ1-5, with TRBD1 matching 10 bases. The junction had 10 bases not matched to a gene; V was cut back by 4 bases and J by 7 bases. The CDR3 has 16 residues. CDR1 is MNHNS and CDR2 is SASEGT in the germline V gene. The CDR3 coding sequence is TGTGCCAGCAGTGTCGGAGCCGGGACAGGGGAACAGCCCCAGCATTTT. This gives the protein CASSVGAGTGEQPQHF.

The rearrangement uses TRBV7-8 and TRBJ1-5; D possibly corresponds to TRBD1 (6 bases). Germline assignment: CDR1 SGHVS and CDR2 FQNEAQ. Trimming stripped 6 bases from V and 2 bases from J, with 14 bases between. The CDR3 has 15 amino acids. The CDR3 sequence: CASSLLDRRNQPQHF. The CDR3 DNA follows: TGTGCCAGCAGTCTATTGGACAGACGCAATCAGCCCCAGCATTTT.

V and J are TRBV6-6 and TRBJ1-1; possible D gene TRBD1, 6 bases. Germline V gene sequence: CDR1 MNHNY, CDR2 SVGAGI (reference sequence). With 6 bases removed from V and 3 bases from J, the gap between germline ends came to 11 bases. The CDR3 is 13 residues long. In nucleotides, the CDR3 is TGTGCCAGCAGAGCGGACAGATACACTGAAGCTTTCTTT. This gives the protein CASRADRYTEAFF.

In its sample, this clone was seen a few times. The chain links TRBV5-4 to TRBJ1-2; TRBD1 matches at 7 bases. The ends lost 6 bases at V and 8 bases at J; junction bases unmatched: 16. Germline assignment: CDR1 SGHNT and CDR2 YYREEE (reference sequence). This CDR3 is built from 15 residues. Here the CDR3 reads CASTQGGTAIGGYTF. The CDR3 bases are TGTGCCAGCACCCAAGGAGGGACAGCTATCGGGGGCTACACCTTC.

This clone was seen just once. The J gene is TRBJ1-2, the V gene TRBV20-1, with TRBD1 as a possible D gene (6 bases). Germline V gene lookup returns CDR1 DFQATT and CDR2 SNEGSKA (reference sequence). The CDR3 extends over 11 amino acids. V was trimmed by 3 bases and J by 8 bases, leaving 10 bases between them. The chain's CDR3 is CSASVQGGYTF. The CDR3 DNA reads TGCAGTGCTAGTGTCCAGGGGGGCTACACCTTC.

The genes are TRBV27 and TRBJ1-6; 9 bases are a match to TRBD1. The CDR3 is made up of 15 amino acids. Per germline, CDR1 MNHEY and CDR2 SMNVEV (reference sequence). The trim removed 4 bases at V and 11 bases at J, leaving 9 bases unmatched. Here the CDR3 reads CASSSQDRGFTPLHF. CDR3 coding DNA: TGTGCCAGCAGTTCTCAGGACAGGGGCTTTACACCCCTCCACTTT.

The genes are TRBV7-8 and TRBJ2-1; a weak D match, TRBD1 (5 bases). The CDR3 has 13 residues. V gave up 1 base and J gave up 6 bases, with 7 bases separating them. Germline loops: CDR1 SGHVS, CDR2 FQNEAQ. The CDR3 reads CASSLDDSNEQFF. CDR3 coding DNA: TGTGCCAGCAGCTTAGATGACAGCAATGAGCAGTTCTTC.

The V call is TRBV27, the J call TRBJ1-6; D perhaps matches TRBD1 (5 bases). V was cut by 2 bases and J by 6 bases, with 8 bases left in between. The CDR3 totals 14 residues. Per the germline V gene, CDR1 is MNHEY and CDR2 is SMNVEV (reference sequence). This CDR3 is CASSLGQGNSPLHF. For the CDR3, the DNA is TGTGCCAGCAGTTTAGGCCAGGGTAATTCACCCCTCCACTTT.

This chain uses TRBV30 with TRBJ1-2; D is possibly TRBD1 (5 bases). Germline assignment: CDR1 GTSNPN and CDR2 SVGIG (reference sequence). CDR3 size: 13 residues. V gave up 1 base and J gave up 2 bases, with 8 bases separating them. Here the CDR3 DNA reads TGTGCCTGGAGTGGGGGCGGAAACTATGGCTACACCTTC. Its translation: CAWSGGGNYGYTF.

This chain connects TRBV13 to TRBJ1-3, with D perhaps matching TRBD1 (5 bases). The length of the CDR3 is 14 residues. CDR1 PRHDT and CDR2 FYEKMQ come from the germline V gene (reference sequence). Trimming removed 4 bases at V and 3 bases at J, with 10 bases between. CDR3 bases: TGTGCCAGCAGCTCGGGGGAAGGTGGAAACACCATATATTTT. Translation gives CASSSGEGGNTIYF.

This chain joins TRBV19 and TRBJ2-7; 9 bases agree with TRBD2. The V segment lost 0 bases and the J segment 2 bases; nucleotides outside the gene matches: 8. CDR1 LNHDA and CDR2 SQIVND come from the germline V gene (reference sequence). This CDR3 has 17 residues. Here the CDR3 DNA reads TGTGCCAGTAGTATAGATCGTCGGCTAGCGGGACCCTACGAGCAGTACTTC. It codes for CASSIDRRLAGPYEQYF.

The CDR3 DNA sequence: TGTGCCAGCAGCTTAGGACAGGGGAGGGGGTCCAATGAGCAGTTCTTC. This translates into CASSLGQGRGSNEQFF. The chain employs TRBV7-6 and TRBJ2-1; possibly TRBD1 for D (8 bases). The CDR3 length is 16 residues. CDR1 SGHVS and CDR2 FNYEAQ come from the germline V gene. The V and J ends lost 1 base and 6 bases respectively, with 16 bases between them.

This clone is a singleton in its sample. The rearrangement uses TRBV7-6 and TRBJ2-3, with D tentatively TRBD2 (6 bases). The CDR3 contains 14 residues. Germline V gives CDR1 SGHVS, CDR2 FNYEAQ. With 5 bases removed from V and 4 bases from J, the gap between germline ends came to 13 bases. CDR3 region: CASSPQRVSDTQYF. CDR3 in DNA: TGTGCCAGCAGCCCACAGCGGGTCTCAGATACGCAGTATTTT.

The rearrangement uses TRBV10-2 and TRBJ1-2; TRBD1 is a possible D gene (6 bases). CDR1 and CDR2 from the germline V gene are WSHSY and SAAADI. The CDR3 length is 15 residues. The V gene lost 0 bases and the J gene lost 4 bases, with 12 bases spanning the gap. The CDR3 nucleotides read TGCGCCAGCAGTGAGTCGCACAGGGAGCTCTATGGCTACACCTTC. This translates into CASSESHRELYGYTF.

This chain joins TRBV6-2 or TRBV6-3 and TRBJ2-5; weak D call: TRBD1 (5 bases). The CDR3 sequence is 14 residues long. Germline loops: CDR1 MNHEY, CDR2 SVGEGT. V lost 5 bases and J lost 1, with 11 bases in between. The CDR3: CASSRATVQETQYF. In DNA form, the CDR3 reads TGTGCCAGCAGTAGAGCGACAGTCCAAGAGACCCAGTACTTC.

The gene calls are TRBV6-5 and TRBJ2-3, with 8 bases that match TRBD1. Losses at the gene ends were 5 bases for V and 4 bases for J; bases not matched to a gene: 5. The CDR3 covers 14 residues. Germline CDR1 reads MNHEY; CDR2 reads SVGAGI. The CDR3 nucleotides read TGTGCCAGCAGTAACGGACAGGGCCCAGATACGCAGTATTTT. This codes for CASSNGQGPDTQYF.

The count of this clone is one. This chain connects TRBV5-8 to TRBJ1-5; 11 nucleotides match TRBD1. The CDR3 has 16 residues. V lost 0 bases, J lost 6 bases, and 5 bases stayed unmatched. The germline CDR1 and CDR2 sequences are SGHTS and YDEGEE. CDR3 sequence: CASSLGTGGGGQPQHF. CDR3 bases: TGTGCCAGCAGCTTGGGGACAGGGGGCGGAGGTCAGCCCCAGCATTTT.

The DNA for the CDR3 is TGTGCCAGCAGCTTGGATCCAGGGGATAACTATGGCTACACCTTC. Translation gives CASSLDPGDNYGYTF. The chain joins TRBV5-4 to TRBJ1-2; D perhaps matches TRBD1 (6 bases). The CDR3 consists of 15 residues. V was pared by 0 bases and J by 1 base, with 10 bases between. CDR1 and CDR2 from the germline V gene are SGHNT and YYREEE (reference sequence).

In regard to this clone: This CDR3 is also generated by other DNA sequences in the sample. This sequence joins TRBV5-1 and TRBJ1-2; TRBD1 matches at 7 bases. Germline V gene lookup returns CDR1 SGHRS and CDR2 YFSETQ. There are 14 residues in the CDR3. With V trimmed by 0 bases and J by 8 bases, 7 bases remained unmatched. CDR3 amino acids: CASSLAGQGDGYTF. In DNA, the CDR3 is TGCGCCAGCAGCTTGGCCGGGCAGGGGGACGGCTACACCTTC.

The chain links TRBV4-2 to TRBJ1-2; 8 bases match TRBD1. CDR3 length equals 14 residues. V was clipped by 0 bases and J by 6 bases; unmatched bases: 3. In germline, CDR1 is LGHNA, CDR2 YNFKEQ. CDR3 bases: TGTGCCAGCAGCCAAGACAGGGGGCACGATGGCTACACCTTC. This sequence encodes CASSQDRGHDGYTF.

The count of this clone is one. The rearrangement joins TRBV19 to TRBJ1-6, with a possible D match to TRBD1 (6 bases). The CDR3 is 14 residues long. Germline V gives CDR1 LNHDA, CDR2 SQIVND (reference sequence). Deletions cut 5 bases from V and 7 bases from J, with 12 bases between. In DNA form, the CDR3 reads TGTGCCAGTAGTTCCCGACAGGCGAATTCACCCCTCCACTTT. Translation: CASSSRQANSPLHF.

The V call is TRBV12-5, the J call TRBJ1-4, with D perhaps TRBD1 (5 bases). V was pared by 0 bases and J by 4 bases, with 12 bases between. The CDR3 runs to 16 residues. Germline V gene lookup returns CDR1 LGHNT and CDR2 FRNRAP. As DNA, the CDR3 is TGTGCTAGTGGTTTGGTACTGGGGCAGGGTAATGAAAAACTGTTTTTT. It is translated as CASGLVLGQGNEKLFF.

V and J are TRBV11-2 and TRBJ1-5, with TRBD1 matching 7 bases. Germline trimming cut 5 bases from V and 3 bases from J; bases unmatched to any gene: 4. Germline CDR1 and CDR2: SGHAT and FQNNGV. The CDR3 runs to 14 residues. The chain's CDR3 is CASSRQGDNQPQHF. In DNA form, the CDR3 reads TGTGCCAGCAGCCGACAGGGTGACAATCAGCCCCAGCATTTT.

The rearrangement uses TRBV7-9 and TRBJ2-7; D unresolved. The CDR3 is made up of 15 amino acids. The germline gives CDR1 SEHNR, CDR2 FQNEAQ (reference sequence). The V end was cut by 0 bases, the J end by 0 bases, with 9 bases between. The DNA of the CDR3 is TGTGCCAGCAGCTTAGCGGGCCTTAGCTCCTACGAGCAGTACTTC. It translates to CASSLAGLSSYEQYF.

V usage is TRBV28 and J usage is TRBJ1-3, with D possibly being TRBD1 (5 bases). Germline V gene sequence: CDR1 MDHEN, CDR2 SYDVKM. V gave up 2 bases and J gave up 8 bases, with 13 bases separating them. The CDR3 spans 14 residues. CDR3 residues: CASSLDSPPDTIYF. CDR3 DNA sequence: TGTGCCAGCAGTTTAGACAGCCCGCCGGACACCATATATTTT. The variable domain in full, with the rest retrieved from reference TRBV28 and TRBJ1-3, is DVKVTQSSRYLVKRTGEKVFLECVQDMDHENMFWYRQDPGLGLRLIYFSYDVKMKEKGDIPEGYSVSREKKERFSLILESASTNQTSMYLCASSLDSPPDTIYFGEGSWLTVV.

The chain employs TRBV19 and TRBJ1-2; D perhaps matches TRBD1 (5 bases). Trimming removed 3 bases at V and 5 bases at J, with 19 bases between. The germline gives CDR1 LNHDA, CDR2 SQIVND (reference sequence). This CDR3 has 16 amino acids. In DNA form, the CDR3 reads TGTGCCAGTAGTATCCAGTCGTCCCCAGGGACTTATGGCTACACCTTC. It specifies CASSIQSSPGTYGYTF. The complete variable domain, with remaining parts taken from reference TRBV19 and TRBJ1-2, reads DGGITQSPKYLFRKEGQNVTLSCEQNLNHDAMYWYRQDPGQGLRLIYYSQIVNDFQKGDIAEGYSVSREKKESFPLTVTSAQKNPTAFYLCASSIQSSPGTYGYTFGSGTRLTVV.

This chain uses TRBV6-6 with TRBJ2-5; 7 nucleotides match TRBD1. V lost 5 bases, J lost 4 bases, and 7 bases stayed unmatched. The CDR3 runs to 14 residues. The V gene's germline CDR1 is MNHNY and CDR2 SVGAGI (reference sequence). The DNA of the CDR3 is TGTGCCAGCAGTCCGAGACAGGGTCGAGAGACCCAGTACTTC. This codes for CASSPRQGRETQYF.

This clone was seen a few times. The genes are TRBV5-1 and TRBJ1-6; maybe TRBD1 (5 bases). The germline CDR1 and CDR2 sequences are SGHRS and YFSETQ. V gave up 0 bases and J gave up 6 bases, with 7 bases separating them. The CDR3 length is 14 residues. CDR3 sequence reads: CASSLVGVNSPLHF. The CDR3 coding sequence is TGCGCCAGCAGCTTGGTAGGGGTTAATTCACCCCTCCACTTT.

V is TRBV19 and J is TRBJ1-2; D might be TRBD1 (5 bases). V shed 6 bases and J shed 7 bases, with 9 bases lying between them. CDR1 is LNHDA and CDR2 is SQIVND in the germline V gene (reference sequence). This CDR3 is built from 11 residues. Here the CDR3 reads CASSATVGYTF. As DNA, the CDR3 is TGTGCCAGTAGCGCGACAGTTGGCTACACCTTC.